The present T cell receptor beta chain was sequenced within a study of blood T cell repertoires in COVID-19. Study as a whole: The study drew acute and convalescent COVID-19 samples from the United States, Italy and Spain.

Original analysis: Reference gene primer amplification yielded estimated nucleated cell counts. Measured with immunoSEQ multiplex PCR; TCRdb has only the in-frame clones, and not every one. V and J calls and clone size are given by that table; D and trimming were obtained from the DNA. Of more than 15,000 clones listed, roughly 86% are singletons. Germline CDR1 reads LNHNV; CDR2 reads YYDKDF (reference sequence). J was trimmed by 6 bases and V by 1 base; bases with no gene match: 4. The CDR3 covers 16 residues. The clonotype was recovered from a human donor in a cohort sampled during active COVID-19. The donor label of this sample is uncertain. Sequencing was carried out using peripheral blood. The gene calls are TRBV15 and TRBJ2-2; TRBD1 matches at 11 bases. The CDR3 reads CATSRGRTGGPGELFF. CDR3 DNA sequence: TGTGCCACCAGCAGAGGAAGGACAGGGGGCCCCGGGGAGCTGTTTTTT.